These T cell receptor beta chains were read from a single sample in a study of CD8+ T cells in alopecia areata. TCRdb's copy holds only in-frame clones and misses some; the assay was immunoSEQ multiplex PCR. Among 140,000 to 150,000 clones listed, roughly 46% were seen once. The sample in question was CD4+ T cells sorted from blood, obtained at week 0. The source is a human donor with alopecia areata. Both conserved end residues are part of each CDR3. A D gene is named only where the DNA matches it firmly. Clone size is shown for a subset of rows, as once, few, many or a class of expanded clone.

size	D	J	V	DNA	CDR3
.	TRBD1	TRBJ1-2	TRBV6-5	TGTGCCAGCAGATCGGACAGGGGGCGCGGCTACACCTTC	CASRSDRGRGYTF
.	.	TRBJ2-7	TRBV19	TGTGCCAGTAGTATAGCAGGGGCCTACGAGCAGTACTTC	CASSIAGAYEQYF
.	.	TRBJ1-1	TRBV6-5	TGTGCCAGCAAGTACTCGGGGTCAGAAAACACTGAAGCTTTCTTT	CASKYSGSENTEAFF
.	.	TRBJ2-2	TRBV10-3	TGTGCCAACAGTGGGGAGAACACCGGGGAGCTGTTTTTT	CANSGENTGELFF
.	.	TRBJ1-4	TRBV5-6	TGTGCCAGCAGCAGGGGAGCAACTAATGAAAAACTGTTTTTT	CASSRGATNEKLFF
.	.	TRBJ1-5	TRBV7-9	TGTGCCAGCAGCTCATTCGGTGGGCCCCAGCATTTT	CASSSFGGPQHF
.	TRBD1	TRBJ1-1	TRBV7-9	TGTGCCAGCAGCTTAGAGGGGACAGCCGGTGAAGCTTTCTTT	CASSLEGTAGEAFF
.	.	TRBJ1-3	TRBV30	TGTGCCTGGAGTGACGGCAGAGGTGGAAACACCATATATTTT	CAWSDGRGGNTIYF
.	.	TRBJ2-7	TRBV5-4	TGTGCCAGCAGCTTGCAGACAGGCCCTCCAACCTACGAGCAGTACTTC	CASSLQTGPPTYEQYF
few	TRBD1	TRBJ1-1	TRBV29-1	TGCAGCGTTCTACAGGGGGGTAACACTGAAGCTTTCTTT	CSVLQGGNTEAFF
few	TRBD1	TRBJ2-7	TRBV5-1	TGCGCCAGCAGCTTGCAACAGGGGTCCTACGAGCAGTACTTC	CASSLQQGSYEQYF
few	.	TRBJ2-5	TRBV20-1	TGCAGTGCTTACGAAGAGACCCAGTACTTC	CSAYEETQYF
.	.	TRBJ2-5	TRBV6-6	TGTGCCAGCAGTTACGGTGGCAGGTACCAAGAGACCCAGTACTTC	CASSYGGRYQETQYF
.	.	TRBJ1-2	TRBV15	TGTGCCACCAGCACCTATAGTGGAGGCTACACCTTC	CATSTYSGGYTF
.	TRBD2	TRBJ2-1	TRBV30	TGTGCCTGGAACAGCGGGAGGACGGGTGAGCAGTTCTTC	CAWNSGRTGEQFF
.	.	TRBJ2-7	TRBV29-1	TGCAGCGTCCGGGGGCCCCAAGTCTACGAGCAGTACTTC	CSVRGPQVYEQYF
.	.	TRBJ2-5	TRBV11-2	TGTGCCAGCAGCTTAAACCAAGAGACCCAGTACTTC	CASSLNQETQYF
.	.	TRBJ2-2	TRBV5-4	TGTGCCAGCAGCTTTGGTCCAAACACCGGGGAGCTGTTTTTT	CASSFGPNTGELFF
.	.	TRBJ1-4	TRBV4-3	TGCGCCAGCAGCCAAGAGGGGTCGGCTAATGAAAAACTGTTTTTT	CASSQEGSANEKLFF
.	.	TRBJ2-1	TRBV5-1	TGCGCCAGCAGCCTAACCGGGCCCTCAGGCTCCTACAATGAGCAGTTCTTC	CASSLTGPSGSYNEQFF
.	.	TRBJ1-2	TRBV25-1	TGTGCCAGCAGTGCAGGGGTTCCTCTCTATGGCTACACCTTC	CASSAGVPLYGYTF
.	TRBD1	TRBJ2-1	TRBV5-4	TGTGCCAGCAGCTCCCGGGACAGGGGGCGCGGTGAGCAGTTCTTC	CASSSRDRGRGEQFF
.	.	TRBJ2-7	TRBV7-2	TGTGCCAGCAGCGCCGGACCGAGCTCCTACGAGCAGTACTTC	CASSAGPSSYEQYF
.	.	TRBJ2-1	TRBV2	TGTGCCAGCAGTGCGGAACGGACCGAGGACAATGAGCAGTTCTTC	CASSAERTEDNEQFF
.	.	TRBJ2-7	TRBV29-1	TGCAGCGTTGGACCTGGCCGGTCCTACGAGCAGTACTTC	CSVGPGRSYEQYF
few	.	TRBJ2-7	TRBV2	TGTGCCAGCAGTCGACTCCAGGAGTCCGAGCAGTACTTC	CASSRLQESEQYF
.	.	TRBJ2-3	TRBV30	TGTGCCTGGAGTAAGAGGACAGATACGCAGTATTTT	CAWSKRTDTQYF
.	.	TRBJ1-2	TRBV30	TGTGCCTGGAGTAGTGGTACGGGATTTGGCTACACCTTC	CAWSSGTGFGYTF
.	.	TRBJ2-3	TRBV28	TGTGCCAGCGACTCCTCGGGGACAATAGGCGCAGATACGCAGTATTTT	CASDSSGTIGADTQYF
.	TRBD1	TRBJ2-1	TRBV7-2	TGTGCCAGCAGCCTTTCAGTCTCGGACAGGAGAAATGAGCAGTTCTTC	CASSLSVSDRRNEQFF
few	TRBD1	TRBJ2-5	TRBV2	TGTGCCAGCAGCCGACAGGGGGGCCGGCAAGAGACCCAGTACTTC	CASSRQGGRQETQYF
.	.	TRBJ2-7	TRBV4-3	TGCGCCAGCAGCCAAGGTATTGACGGGTCTCCCTACGAGCAGTACTTC	CASSQGIDGSPYEQYF
few	.	TRBJ2-2	TRBV11-2	TGTGCCAGCAGCTTAGGCCCGGGGACGGCCCGGGAGCTGTTTTTT	CASSLGPGTARELFF
.	TRBD1	TRBJ2-7	TRBV5-1	TGCGCCAGCAGCTCCACTGGGGGACAGGGGGCTTACGAGCAGTACTTC	CASSSTGGQGAYEQYF
few	TRBD2	TRBJ2-7	TRBV7-9	TGTGCCAGCAGCTTAGAACAGTTAGCGGGTCTCTCCTACGAGCAGTACTTC	CASSLEQLAGLSYEQYF
.	TRBD2	TRBJ2-3	TRBV7-2	TGTGCCAGCAGCTTACTTTGGAGCGGGAGTGGTGCAGATACGCAGTATTTT	CASSLLWSGSGADTQYF
few	.	TRBJ2-1	TRBV29-1	TGCAGCGTTGAAGATAACCAGGGTCCCAAGGTGCTCTTC	CSVEDNQGPKVLF
few	TRBD2	TRBJ2-1	TRBV5-1	TGCGCCAGCAGCGTCAGACTAGCGGGAGATTCGGAGCAGTTCTTC	CASSVRLAGDSEQFF
few	.	TRBJ2-7	TRBV5-1	TGCGCCAGCAGCTCCAACCGGGACCTCTACGAGCAGTACTTC	CASSSNRDLYEQYF
.	.	TRBJ2-6	TRBV7-9	TGTGCCAGCGGTTTGTCCGGGGCCAACGTCCTGACTTTC	CASGLSGANVLTF
.	.	TRBJ2-7	TRBV30	TGTGCCTACCAGAGGGCTTCCTACGAGCAGTACTTC	CAYQRASYEQYF
few	.	TRBJ2-1	TRBV9	TGTGCCAGCAGCGTACTGGTCGGAGCGGGTGAGCAGTTCTTC	CASSVLVGAGEQFF
once	.	TRBJ2-3	TRBV7-9	TGTGCCAGCAGCTGGACAGCCGCCACAGATACGCAGTATTTT	CASSWTAATDTQYF
.	TRBD2	TRBJ2-3	TRBV5-1	TGCGCCAGCAGCCCTCCGGGTCTAGCGGGAGCGGATACGCAGTATTTT	CASSPPGLAGADTQYF
.	.	TRBJ2-7	TRBV11-2	TGTGCCAGCAGCTTAGACGGGGCCACCTACGAGCAGTACTTC	CASSLDGATYEQYF
many	.	TRBJ2-7	TRBV6-5	TGTGCCAGCAGTTTATATGGGGCGCACTACGAGCAGTACTTC	CASSLYGAHYEQYF
few	TRBD1	TRBJ2-3	TRBV29-1	TGCAGCGCCTCAGGGGGAGGCACAGATACGCAGTATTTT	CSASGGGTDTQYF
few	.	TRBJ2-2	TRBV7-2	TGTGCCAGCAGCTTAGTGGAGCTAAAAACCGGGGAGCTGTTTTTT	CASSLVELKTGELFF
.	.	TRBJ2-5	TRBV7-2	TGTGCCAGCAGCTTAGCCGACTGGGAGACCCAGTACTTC	CASSLADWETQYF
.	.	TRBJ2-5	TRBV15	TGTGCCACCAGCACCCTTTGGGGGGATTGGGAGACCCAGTACTTC	CATSTLWGDWETQYF